This record concerns one TCR beta chain sequence. Its antigen is unidentified. The data were obtained in a study of T cell repertoires in aging, cancer and after chemotherapy. Whole-study context: Some 8.1 million TCR reads were in the whole dataset.

Amplification of TCR beta used genomic DNA extracted from peripheral blood. Rearranged V-D-J TRB sequences were amplified with a mixed TRB-A/B primer pool. TCRdb analysed the multiplex PCR reads with MiXCR anew, one entry per CDR3 protein. The data show about 2,200 distinct CDR3 sequences, with about 28% seen just once and about 12% held by the top ten. Study-level points and caveats: Untreated cancer patients had significantly lower blood TCR diversity than age-matched healthy donors.

Sequences were obtained from blood. The TCR was taken from a human donor in good health.

The chain's CDR3 is CASSLNGGREELFF. CDR3 coding DNA: TGCGCCAGCAGCTTGAACGGAGGTCGGGAAGAACTGTTTTTT. V usage is TRBV5-1 and J usage is TRBJ1-4; D gene unclear. V lost 1 base, J lost 12 bases, and 16 bases lay in between. The CDR3 runs 14 residues. CDR1 is SGHRS and CDR2 is YFSETQ in the germline V gene.